This T cell receptor beta chain came from a study of OX40 agonist ivuxolimab in advanced cancers. Study at large: Eligibility admitted prior anti-PD-1, anti-PD-L1 or anti-CTLA-4 therapy; around 41% had some.

This CDR3 has 16 residues. Blood samples were obtained at baseline, cycle 4 day 1, and cycle 7 day 1. Assay: immunoSEQ multiplex PCR; the TCRdb copy retains only in-frame clones and omits some. This sample carries some 72,000 clones, roughly 93% of them seen once, and the ten largest clones take under 3.5%. The chain combines TRBV21-1 with TRBJ2-3; the table assigns TRBD1, which was not confirmed against the DNA. TRBV21-1 has pseudogene status. The TCR comes from an adult with an advanced solid tumor such as melanoma, head and neck, liver or kidney cancer. The source material was CD4+ or CD8+ T cells sorted from blood, sampled in a trial of the OX40 agonist ivuxolimab. This CDR3 is CASTWDRPDPQETQYF. CDR3 DNA: TGTGCCAGCACCTGGGACAGACCAGACCCACAGGAGACGCAGTATTTT.